The clone carrying this T cell receptor (beta chain) has just one count. Its antigen is as yet unknown. The CDR3 contains 14 residues. Germline assignment: CDR1 MNHEY and CDR2 SVGAGI. The table came from immunoSEQ multiplex PCR; TCRdb's copy has only in-frame clones and leaves some out. The sample includes 25,000 to 30,000 clones, around 84% of them seen just once. The tumor samples were collected prior to definitive surgery or chemotherapy. The entry originates in a study of high-grade serous ovarian cancer treatment subgroups. General study points: Spatial context was lost because tumors were sequenced in bulk.

The V call is TRBV6-5, the J call TRBJ2-5, with 7 bases matching TRBD1. TRBJ2-7 explains the end of the DNA better; the J call may be wrong. The source is a human donor with high-grade serous ovarian cancer. The sequencing input was tumor tissue. Here the CDR3 reads CASSMRQGPYEQYF. The CDR3 coding sequence is TGTGCCAGCAGTATGCGACAGGGTCCCTACGAGCAGTACTTC.